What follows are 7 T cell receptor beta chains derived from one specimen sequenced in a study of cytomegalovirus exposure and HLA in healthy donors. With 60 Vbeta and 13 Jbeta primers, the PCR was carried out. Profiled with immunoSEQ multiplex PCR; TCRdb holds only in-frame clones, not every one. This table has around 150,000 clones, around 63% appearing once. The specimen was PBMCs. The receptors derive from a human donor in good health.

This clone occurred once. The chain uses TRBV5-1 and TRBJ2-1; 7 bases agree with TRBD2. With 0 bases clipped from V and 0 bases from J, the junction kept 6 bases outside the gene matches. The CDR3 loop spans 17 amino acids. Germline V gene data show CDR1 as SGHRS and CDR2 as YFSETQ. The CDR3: CASSLGLASGSYNEQFF. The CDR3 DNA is TGCGCCAGCAGCTTGGGTTTGGCTAGCGGCTCCTACAATGAGCAGTTCTTC.

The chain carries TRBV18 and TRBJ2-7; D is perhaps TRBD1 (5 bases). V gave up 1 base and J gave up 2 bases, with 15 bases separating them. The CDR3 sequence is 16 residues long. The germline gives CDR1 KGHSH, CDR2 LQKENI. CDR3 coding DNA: TGTGCCAGCTCACCACGACCCGCGTACAGGCCCTACGAGCAGTACTTC. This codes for CASSPRPAYRPYEQYF. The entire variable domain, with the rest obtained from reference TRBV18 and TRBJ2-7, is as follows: NAGVMQNPRHLVRRRGQEARLRCSPMKGHSHVYWYRQLPEEGLKFMVYLQKENIIDESGMPKERFSAEFPKEGPSILRIQQVVRGDSAAYFCASSPRPAYRPYEQYFGPGTRLTVT.

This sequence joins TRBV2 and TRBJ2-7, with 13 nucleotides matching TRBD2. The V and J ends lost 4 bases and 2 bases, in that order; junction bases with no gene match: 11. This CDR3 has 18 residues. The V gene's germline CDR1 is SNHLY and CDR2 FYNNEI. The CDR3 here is CASSGGRTSGSQTYEQYF. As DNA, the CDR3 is TGTGCCAGCAGTGGGGGGAGGACTAGCGGGAGTCAGACCTACGAGCAGTACTTC.

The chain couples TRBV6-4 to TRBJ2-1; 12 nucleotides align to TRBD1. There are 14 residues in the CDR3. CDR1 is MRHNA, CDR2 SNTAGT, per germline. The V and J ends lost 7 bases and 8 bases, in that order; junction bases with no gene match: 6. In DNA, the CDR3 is TGTGCCAGCATAGGGACAGGGGGCTCCGATGAGCAGTTCTTC. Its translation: CASIGTGGSDEQFF.

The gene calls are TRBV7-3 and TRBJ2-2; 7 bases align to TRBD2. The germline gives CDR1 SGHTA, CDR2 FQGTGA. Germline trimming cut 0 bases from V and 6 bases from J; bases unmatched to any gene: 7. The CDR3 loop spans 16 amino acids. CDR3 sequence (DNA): TGTGCCAGCAGCTTAACACAGCGGGATCGGGCCGGGGAGCTGTTTTTT. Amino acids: CASSLTQRDRAGELFF.

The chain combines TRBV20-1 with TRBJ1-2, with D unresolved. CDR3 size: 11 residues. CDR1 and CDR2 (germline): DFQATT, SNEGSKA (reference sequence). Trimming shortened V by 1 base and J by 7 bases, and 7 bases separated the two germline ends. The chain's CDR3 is CSARGSVGYTF. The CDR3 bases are TGCAGTGCTAGAGGGTCGGTTGGCTACACCTTC.

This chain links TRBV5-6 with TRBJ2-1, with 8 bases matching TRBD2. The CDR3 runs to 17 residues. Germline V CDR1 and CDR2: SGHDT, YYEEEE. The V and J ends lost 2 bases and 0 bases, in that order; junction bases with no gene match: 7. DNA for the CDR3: TGTGCCAGCAGCTTTCTGACTAGCGCTAGCTCCTACAATGAGCAGTTCTTC. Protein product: CASSFLTSASSYNEQFF.